This T cell receptor (beta chain) was found in a study of T cell responses to AZD1222 COVID-19 vaccine. Findings of the study overall: Repertoires were sampled only after the peak T cell response. Two AZD1222 doses significantly raised spike-specific TCR breadth and depth over controls.

Second-dose intervals near 4 or 12 weeks were combined. With respect to this clone: Its antigen is unknown.

Profiling relied on immunoSEQ multiplex PCR, and the TCRdb table lists in-frame clones only, not all of them. The sample lists about 180,000 clones, 85% to 90% occurring once. The source was peripheral blood, collected 28 days after the second AZD1222 dose. The source is an adult who received the AZD1222 COVID-19 vaccine.

CDR3 region: CASIPGQGTSPLHF. CDR3 DNA sequence: TGTGCCAGCATTCCGGGACAGGGAACTTCACCCCTCCACTTT. This chain connects TRBV28 to TRBJ1-6, with 9 bases matching TRBD1. The junction had 7 bases not matched to a gene; V was cut back by 7 bases and J by 9 bases. CDR1 and CDR2 (germline): MDHEN, SYDVKM. There are 14 residues in the CDR3. The whole variable domain, remainder taken from reference TRBV28 and TRBJ1-6, is DVKVTQSSRYLVKRTGEKVFLECVQDMDHENMFWYRQDPGLGLRLIYFSYDVKMKEKGDIPEGYSVSREKKERFSLILESASTNQTSMYLCASIPGQGTSPLHFGNGTRLTVT.